This is a list of T cell receptor beta chains from one sample in a study of OX40 agonist ivuxolimab in advanced cancers. Generated by immunoSEQ multiplex PCR, the TCRdb table keeps only in-frame clones and is missing some. The sample records approximately 90,000 clones, about 88% being singletons. Sequenced material: CD4+ or CD8+ T cells sorted from blood, taken in a trial of the OX40 agonist ivuxolimab. These receptors originate from an adult with an advanced solid tumor such as melanoma, head and neck, liver or kidney cancer. Both conserved end residues are part of each CDR3. The order of the fields is J gene, V gene, D gene, CDR3 protein, CDR3 DNA. The D gene is left open where the match is weak.

j_gene: TRBJ1-5; v_gene: TRBV6-5; d_gene: .; CDR3aa: CASSSLSNQPQHF; CDR3nt: TGTGCCAGCAGTTCGCTTAGCAATCAGCCCCAGCATTTT
j_gene: TRBJ1-6; v_gene: TRBV6-1; d_gene: .; CDR3aa: CASSDGSYNSPLHF; CDR3nt: TGTGCCAGCTCCGACGGCAGCTATAATTCACCCCTCCACTTT
j_gene: TRBJ1-6; v_gene: TRBV30; d_gene: .; CDR3aa: CAWSVSSPLHF; CDR3nt: TGTGCCTGGAGTGTATCCTCACCCCTCCACTTT
j_gene: TRBJ2-2; v_gene: TRBV7-9; d_gene: TRBD1; CDR3aa: CASSRTGGRTGELFF; CDR3nt: TGTGCCAGCAGCCGGACAGGGGGCCGCACCGGGGAGCTGTTTTTT
j_gene: TRBJ2-6; v_gene: TRBV15; d_gene: .; CDR3aa: CATSREAAGANVLTF; CDR3nt: TGTGCCACCAGCAGAGAGGCAGCTGGGGCCAACGTCCTGACTTTC
j_gene: TRBJ2-3; v_gene: TRBV7-2; d_gene: .; CDR3aa: CASSLAGWVTDTQYF; CDR3nt: TGTGCCAGCAGCTTAGCGGGATGGGTCACAGATACGCAGTATTTT
j_gene: TRBJ1-5; v_gene: TRBV10-3; d_gene: .; CDR3aa: CAISDQGSGQPQHF; CDR3nt: TGTGCCATCAGTGATCAGGGATCAGGACAGCCCCAGCATTTT
j_gene: TRBJ2-2; v_gene: TRBV11-2; d_gene: .; CDR3aa: CASSMNRIAGELFF; CDR3nt: TGTGCCAGCAGCATGAACCGAATCGCCGGGGAGCTGTTTTTT
j_gene: TRBJ2-7; v_gene: TRBV7-2; d_gene: TRBD1; CDR3aa: CASSTAGTGISYEQYF; CDR3nt: TGTGCCAGCAGCACAGCCGGGACAGGGATTTCCTACGAGCAGTACTTC
j_gene: TRBJ1-2; v_gene: TRBV15; d_gene: .; CDR3aa: CATSRDLQSANYGYTF; CDR3nt: TGTGCCACCAGCAGAGACCTACAGTCAGCTAACTATGGCTACACCTTC
j_gene: TRBJ2-3; v_gene: TRBV6-6; d_gene: .; CDR3aa: CASTDAPGTDTQYF; CDR3nt: TGTGCCAGCACCGACGCGCCGGGGACAGATACGCAGTATTTT